These T cell receptor beta chains were read from a single sample in a study of neurological immune-mediated disorders. TCRdb called the 5' RACE reads again in MiXCR, with one record for every CDR3 protein. The sample contains under 70,000 distinct CDR3 sequences, approximately 3.6% of which appear only once. The sequenced sample consisted of PBMCs. These TCRs come from an older woman with multiple sclerosis. The CDR3 runs from the conserved cysteine through the conserved F or W. The D gene is left open where the match is weak. The size field reads once, few or many counts, or a class when the clone is expanded.

TRBJ2-3	TRBV9	many	.	CASSSAIIADTQYF	TGTGCCAGCAGCTCGGCGATCATAGCAGATACGCAGTATTTT
TRBJ1-5	TRBV5-1	many	.	CASSLIGDQPQHF	TGCGCCAGCAGCTTGATTGGGGATCAGCCCCAGCATTTT
TRBJ1-5	TRBV20-1	many	TRBD1	CSASRQGESNQPQHF	TGCAGTGCTAGCCGACAGGGGGAAAGCAATCAGCCCCAGCATTTT
TRBJ2-5	TRBV20-1	many	TRBD2	CSARGLQRGGPKGEETQYF	TGCAGTGCTAGAGGACTACAGCGGGGGGGCCCCAAAGGGGAAGAGACCCAGTACTTC
TRBJ2-7	TRBV5-6	many	TRBD2	CASSLAGGAWEQYF	TGTGCCAGCAGCCTAGCGGGAGGGGCTTGGGAGCAGTACTTC
TRBJ2-3	TRBV28	many	.	CASSSDSPEDTQYF	TGTGCCAGCAGTTCGGACAGTCCTGAAGATACGCAGTATTTT
TRBJ1-1	TRBV5-1	many	.	CASSMVGEGDTEAFF	TGCGCCAGCAGTATGGTAGGGGAGGGGGACACTGAAGCTTTCTTT
TRBJ1-2	TRBV3-1	many	TRBD1	CASSLGDRGGGYTF	TGTGCCAGCAGCCTGGGGGACAGGGGCGGCGGCTACACCTTC
TRBJ2-3	TRBV9	many	.	CASSVDHSSDTQYF	TGTGCCAGCAGCGTAGATCACAGTTCAGATACGCAGTATTTT
TRBJ1-2	TRBV7-2	many	TRBD1	CASSYRTGGHGYTF	TGTGCCAGCAGCTACCGGACAGGGGGCCATGGCTACACCTTC
TRBJ1-6	TRBV4-2	many	.	CASSQVQDTYSPLHF	TGTGCCAGCAGCCAGGTACAGGACACCTATTCACCCCTCCACTTT
TRBJ2-1	TRBV15	many	.	CATSRAGSSYNEQFF	TGTGCCACCAGCAGAGCAGGGAGCTCCTACAATGAGCAGTTCTTC
TRBJ2-5	TRBV7-2	many	.	CASSHQAGETQYF	TGTGCCAGCAGCCACCAAGCGGGAGAGACCCAGTACTTC
TRBJ2-5	TRBV12-3/TRBV12-4	many	TRBD1	CASSRGTGGFRFETQYF	TGTGCCAGCAGTCGAGGGACAGGGGGCTTTCGGTTCGAGACCCAGTACTTC
TRBJ2-7	TRBV9	many	TRBD1	CASSVGTGAYEQYF	TGTGCCAGCAGCGTGGGGACAGGGGCCTACGAGCAGTACTTC
TRBJ2-3	TRBV12-3/TRBV12-4	many	TRBD1	CASTHRGHTDTQYF	TGTGCCAGCACGCACAGGGGGCACACAGATACGCAGTATTTT